The entry below gives a single TCR beta chain sequence along with its context. Its antigen remains undetermined. No base qualities exist here, and no much larger clone lies one base off it. This sample stems from a study of CD4 T cells in relation to SARS-CoV-2 and coronaviruses (TCRdb year 2021). About the investigation overall: In the ViraFEST assay, PBMCs were cultured with antigen for 9 to 10 days, after which TCR beta CDR3s were sequenced to identify antigen-specific clonal expansions. Across all 12 patients in the convalescent cohort, the median age was around 40 years, with a range of about 21 to 80 years. The roughly twelve convalescent patients included 8 males and 4 females; two subjects were Hispanic. Patient-derived lymphoblastoid cell lines were used to map the HLA restriction of shared crossreactive spike epitopes. At the level of individual TCR clonotypes, the study evaluated whether memory CD4+ T cells crossreact between the spike proteins of SARS-CoV-2 and those of common cold coronaviruses. Samples from a few pre-COVID donors and the naive versus memory experiments were sequenced with the Adaptive Biotechnologies TCR-sequencing kit; other data were Illumina-based. A different TCR-beta assay, based on Illumina, was used to sequence expansion assays from other donors in the study. General study outcomes and caveats: Crossreactivity analysis was centred on spike protein, so crossreactivity against other viral proteins was not assessed. Pre-pandemic and post-infection samples were not both contributed by any donor, so tracing of the source of pre-existing responses was limited. Crossreactive clones showed significantly weaker SARS-CoV-2-driven expansion than monoreactive clones, consistent with antigenic imprinting. Small numbers of patients and of tested TCRs limited the study. In about 60% of donors, memory CD4+ clonotypes turned up that crossrecognized SARS-CoV-2 and at least one common cold coronavirus spike. Sequencing of naive versus memory cells indicated that the assay detects memory recall responses, not primary responses primed during culture.

Naive and memory CD4+ T cells were separated from cryopreserved PBMCs by CD4 enrichment followed by EasySep naive CD4+ T cell enrichment. For less than twelve days, sorted naive or memory CD4+ T cells (under 110,000) were cultured at a 1:1 ratio with T cell-depleted PBMCs and CEF peptides. Triplicate replicate wells were generally used for each peptide culture condition. Ficoll-Paque PLUS gradient centrifugation was used to isolate PBMCs from either whole blood or leukapheresis product. PBMCs were either used fresh in the expansion assay or cryopreserved at -140 degrees C. The QIAamp Micro DNA Kit was used to extract genomic DNA from the CD4+ T cells. Survey-level immunoSEQ TCR-beta sequencing was performed on DNA from CEF-cultured naive and memory CD4+ T cells. The study's processing was this. During preprocessing, nonproductive sequences were discarded, as were any CDR3s that did not begin with C, did not end with F or W, or were shorter than 7 amino acids. The MANAFEST web app was used to call antigen-specific clonotypes on the basis of expansion compared with the reference and with other culture wells. A clone was considered positive if significant expansion relative to the reference culture was observed in 2 of 3 replicate wells at an FDR below 0.05. A further requirement for positive clones was significant expansion compared with all other tandem wells, along with an odds ratio above 5. Cultured and uncultured naive and memory CD4+ repertoires were searched for previously identified spike- and CEF-reactive CDR3s. Pairwise Levenshtein distance, computed with the stringdist R package after three terminal residues were trimmed from each end, was used as the measure of CDR3 homology. Drawn from immuneACCESS, this table holds only the in-frame rearrangements with V and J called that TCRdb kept. Clones are partly lost; checked studies trace under half to an unresolved V gene and leave the rest unexplained. That table is the source of V, J and clone size, and D and trimming were worked out from the DNA. The sample table shows about 35,000 clones, and around 77% are seen once. The top ten constitute 20% of the sample.

V ends up 4 bases short and J 2 bases short, with an unmatched junction base count of 2. Via the germline V gene, CDR1 is SGHRS and CDR2 YFSETQ. Inclusive of the bounding cysteine and phenylalanine, the CDR3 is 13 residues long. CDR3 DNA is the only sequence kept; it has 39 bases, read in frame from the first base. In this chain, TRBV5-1 is recombined with TRBJ2-7; TRBD2 matches 8 bases in the middle. Material: memory CD4+ T cells from PBMCs, cultured in vitro. Interpreted using the paper, the cell subset or site label stands for: memory (non-naive) CD4+ T cells. The sequence was collected from an adult with COVID-19. The CDR3 region reads CASSPGLAYEQYF. The bases read TGCGCCAGCAGCCCGGGACTAGCCTACGAGCAGTACTTC.